The clone carrying this T cell receptor beta chain was seen only once. TCRdb passed the RT-PCR reads through MiXCR, listing each CDR3 protein once. The profile covers hundreds of thousands of distinct CDR3 sequences, with around 15% appearing a single time and roughly 7.2% taken by the ten largest. V shed 4 bases and J shed 0 bases, with 16 bases lying between them. The germline V gene encodes CDR1 SGDLS and CDR2 YYNGEE. This CDR3 is built from 16 residues. The sample is drawn from a study of patients and donors after allogeneic stem cell transplantation. The specimen sequenced was blood, either unsorted or a sorted T cell fraction (not recorded which). The chain is built from TRBV9 and TRBJ1-2; weak D call: TRBD1 (5 bases). This sequence was found in a human donor who was either an allogeneic HSCT recipient or a stem cell or donor lymphocyte infusion donor (not recorded which). It is not recorded whose cells these are; they may come from a transplant donor. CDR3 DNA: TGTGCCAGCAGCTACCCCACGGACAAACCTAACTATGGCTACACCTTC. Residues: CASSYPTDKPNYGYTF. The full variable domain, in which reference TRBV9 and TRBJ1-2 provide the parts outside the CDR3, is DSGVTQTPKHLITATGQRVTLRCSPRSGDLSVYWYQQSLDQGLQFLIQYYNGEERAKGNILERFSAQQFPDLHSELNLSSLELGDSALYFCASSYPTDKPNYGYTFGSGTRLTVV.